One sample yielded the 22 T cell receptor beta chains listed below, sequenced in a study of blood T cell repertoires in COVID-19. The data were produced by immunoSEQ multiplex PCR, yet TCRdb's version contains in-frame clones alone and is incomplete. This sample carries nearly 35,000 clones, around nine tenths of them seen once, and the ten largest clones take over 55%. The sample was peripheral blood. The receptors were gathered from a man aged 65 to 85 with acute or convalescent COVID-19.

With respect to this clone: Other DNA variants within this sample encode the same CDR3. This chain links TRBV12-3 or TRBV12-4 with TRBJ1-1, with 7 positions matching TRBD1. The ends lost 6 bases at V and 5 bases at J; junction bases unmatched: 0. This CDR3 has 11 amino acids. CDR3 nucleotides: TGTGCCAGCAGCAGGGGGACTGAAGCTTTCTTT. This translates into CASSRGTEAFF.

The chain combines TRBV18 with TRBJ1-3; 10 bases are a match to TRBD1. The V gene end was trimmed by 3 bases and the J gene end by 5 bases; junction bases not matched to a gene: 7. CDR1 and CDR2 from the germline V gene are KGHSH and LQKENI. This CDR3 has 16 amino acids. The CDR3 reads CASSPGDRGPRNTIYF. The CDR3 bases are TGTGCCAGCTCACCGGGTGACAGGGGGCCAAGAAACACCATATATTTT.

The chain carries TRBV11-3 and TRBJ2-5; TRBD2 aligns across 7 bases. Germline V gene data show CDR1 as SGHNT and CDR2 as YENEEA. This CDR3 region has 15 residues. The V segment lost 5 bases and the J segment 4 bases; nucleotides outside the gene matches: 10. CDR3 loop: CASSPRAGEGETQYF. CDR3 sequence (DNA): TGTGCCAGCAGCCCTCGCGCGGGGGAGGGAGAGACCCAGTACTTC. Full variable domain (remainder filled in from reference TRBV11-3 and TRBJ2-5): EAGVVQSPRYKIIEKKQPVAFWCNPISGHNTLYWYLQNLGQGPELLIRYENEEAVDDSQLPKDRFSAERLKGVDSTLKIQPAELGDSAVYLCASSPRAGEGETQYFGPGTRLLVL.

The chain recombines TRBV28 with TRBJ2-7; 10 positions match TRBD1. This CDR3 region has 14 residues. Germline CDR1 reads MDHEN; CDR2 reads SYDVKM. Trimming removed 6 bases from V and 4 bases from J; junction bases left unmatched: 6. This CDR3 reads CASSGTGDLYEQYF. CDR3 sequence (DNA): TGTGCCAGCAGCGGGACAGGGGACTTGTACGAGCAGTACTTC.

The gene calls are TRBV24-1 and TRBJ2-3, with D possibly TRBD1 on 5 matching bases. Trimming cost V 9 bases and J 2 bases, with 8 bases left between them. The germline gives CDR1 KGHDR, CDR2 SFDVKD. The CDR3 loop spans 12 amino acids. The CDR3 bases are TGTGCCACCGGGGCGGCCACAGATACGCAGTATTTT. Protein product: CATGAATDTQYF.

This clone was detected only once. This chain links TRBV4-2 with TRBJ2-7; the match to TRBD2 covers 13 bases. The germline CDR1 and CDR2 sequences are LGHNA and YNFKEQ. Unmatched junction bases numbered 10, after V lost 3 bases and J lost 2 bases. This CDR3 is 18 amino acids long. The CDR3 DNA follows: TGTGCCAGCAGCCAGGCGACTAGCGGGAGGACTACGACCTACGAGCAGTACTTC. Its translation: CASSQATSGRTTTYEQYF.

The chain is built from TRBV3-1 (or the pseudogene TRBV3-2) and TRBJ2-2; weak D call: TRBD1 (5 bases). Germline-derived CDR1 and CDR2 are LGHDT and YNNKEL (reference sequence). The germline V and J ends were trimmed by 1 base and 6 bases, with 6 bases remaining between them. This CDR3 spans 13 amino acids. CDR3 in amino acids: CASSQVRAGELFF. CDR3 coding DNA: TGTGCCAGCAGCCAAGTCAGGGCCGGGGAGCTGTTTTTT.

The chain links TRBV6-5 to TRBJ2-1; D remains unclear. CDR1 is MNHEY and CDR2 is SVGAGI in the germline V gene. The CDR3 extends over 14 amino acids. With 6 bases removed from V and 4 bases from J, the gap between germline ends came to 13 bases. CDR3 protein: CASSRSHEYNEQFF. The CDR3 DNA reads TGTGCCAGCAGCCGTAGTCACGAATACAATGAGCAGTTCTTC.

In its sample, this clone was seen a few times. This chain joins TRBV18 and TRBJ1-3; D remains ambiguous. Trimming left V 5 bases short and J 0 bases short, with 11 bases between. The germline V gene has CDR1 KGHSH and CDR2 LQKENI. The CDR3 sequence is 15 residues long. For the CDR3, the DNA is TGTGCCAGCTCAACAACACAATCCTCTGGAAACACCATATATTTT. This gives the protein CASSTTQSSGNTIYF.

This rearrangement joins TRBV9 to TRBJ1-2; the D gene is possibly TRBD1 (6 bases). V gave up 0 bases and J gave up 3 bases, with 15 bases separating them. The CDR3 extends over 16 amino acids. Germline V gene data show CDR1 as SGDLS and CDR2 as YYNGEE. CDR3 sequence (DNA): TGTGCCAGCAGCGTAGGCGATCAGGGGCTCGACTATGGCTACACCTTC. Translation gives CASSVGDQGLDYGYTF.

This clone was seen just once. This chain links TRBV3-1 (or the pseudogene TRBV3-2) with TRBJ2-2, with 13 positions matching TRBD2. The CDR3 loop spans 17 amino acids. With 7 bases clipped from V and 7 bases from J, the junction kept 12 bases outside the gene matches. Germline V gives CDR1 LGHDT, CDR2 YNNKEL (reference sequence). Here the CDR3 reads CASNLILAGGHGGELFF. The CDR3 DNA reads TGTGCCAGCAACCTAATACTAGCGGGAGGGCACGGCGGGGAGCTGTTTTTT.

The chain recombines TRBV10-3 with TRBJ2-3, with unresolved D. V lost 5 bases and J 0 bases, leaving 12 bases between the germline ends. The CDR3 runs 15 residues. In germline, CDR1 is ENHRY, CDR2 SYGVKD. The CDR3 here is CAISNLEVSTDTQYF. The CDR3 DNA is TGTGCCATCAGTAACCTAGAAGTTAGCACAGATACGCAGTATTTT.

The rearrangement joins TRBV27 to TRBJ2-5; D may be TRBD2 (5 bases). V lost 5 bases, J lost 5 bases, and 24 bases lay in between. The CDR3 runs to 17 residues. Germline CDR1 is MNHEY and CDR2 is SMNVEV (reference sequence). In nucleotides, the CDR3 is TGTGCCAGCAGTCCCATCCCCAGAGGGCCGGTTCGCGAGACCCAGTACTTC. Protein product: CASSPIPRGPVRETQYF.

The chain employs TRBV11-3 and TRBJ2-1, with D possibly being TRBD1 (5 bases). There are 16 residues in the CDR3. CDR1 is SGHNT, CDR2 YENEEA, per germline. V shed 2 bases and J shed 0 bases, with 11 bases lying between them. The CDR3 bases are TGTGCCAGCAGCTTACTTAGTCAGGGCTCCTACAATGAGCAGTTCTTC. Its protein is CASSLLSQGSYNEQFF.

The V call is TRBV15, the J call TRBJ2-7; 11 positions agree with TRBD1. The CDR3 sequence is 16 residues long. The V gene's germline CDR1 is LNHNV and CDR2 YYDKDF (reference sequence). With V trimmed by 3 bases and J by 3 bases, 7 bases remained unmatched. This CDR3 reads CATSRGSGTGGYEQYF. CDR3 DNA sequence: TGTGCCACCAGCAGGGGGAGTGGGACAGGGGGCTACGAGCAGTACTTC.

The genes are TRBV9 and TRBJ2-1; 13 positions match TRBD2. Germline lookup yields CDR1 SGDLS and CDR2 YYNGEE. This CDR3 region has 16 residues. The ends lost 4 bases at V and 8 bases at J; junction bases unmatched: 9. The CDR3 sequence: CASSSSGLAGADEQFF. The CDR3 nucleotides read TGTGCCAGCAGCTCCTCCGGACTAGCGGGAGCGGATGAGCAGTTCTTC.

The V and J genes are TRBV6-1 and TRBJ2-2, with 8 bases fitting TRBD2. The CDR3 loop spans 15 amino acids. The ends lost 1 base at V and 4 bases at J; junction bases unmatched: 2. Germline V gene sequence: CDR1 MNHNS, CDR2 SASEGT. CDR3 loop: CASSEVAGRTGELFF. CDR3 in DNA: TGTGCCAGCAGTGAAGTAGCGGGGCGCACCGGGGAGCTGTTTTTT.

This sequence joins TRBV5-8 and TRBJ1-5, with TRBD1 identical over 7 bases. Germline V gene lookup returns CDR1 SGHTS and CDR2 YDEGEE. V gave up 4 bases and J gave up 2 bases; unmatched junction bases: 6. This CDR3 comprises 15 residues. CDR3 sequence: CASSGQGEGNQPQHF. The CDR3 DNA sequence: TGTGCCAGCAGCGGGCAGGGGGAGGGCAATCAGCCCCAGCATTTT.

V usage is TRBV7-2 and J usage is TRBJ1-6; D is unresolved. Trimming cost V 4 bases and J 9 bases, with 7 bases left between them. Germline values: CDR1 SGHTA, CDR2 FQGNSA. The CDR3 is 12 residues long. Here the CDR3 DNA reads TGTGCCAGCAGCTCGCTATCTTCACCCCTCCACTTT. It yields the protein CASSSLSSPLHF.

This clone was seen a single time. The chain joins TRBV28 to TRBJ1-5; TRBD1 matches 7 bases. Unmatched junction bases numbered 11, after V lost 4 bases and J lost 5 bases. CDR3 length equals 16 residues. The germline V gene has CDR1 MDHEN and CDR2 SYDVKM. The CDR3 protein is CASSYTWRGLDQPQHF. The CDR3 coding sequence is TGTGCCAGCAGTTACACGTGGAGGGGGCTGGATCAGCCCCAGCATTTT.

J is TRBJ1-1 and V is TRBV2, with D possibly matching TRBD1 (6 bases). There are 14 residues in the CDR3. CDR1 is SNHLY and CDR2 is FYNNEI in the germline V gene. Trimming shortened V by 5 bases and J by 0 bases, and 10 bases separated the two germline ends. The CDR3 bases are TGTGCCAGCAGTCACAGGGATATGAACACTGAAGCTTTCTTT. It translates to CASSHRDMNTEAFF.

CDR3 amino acids: CASSSFPDSYYEQYF. CDR3 bases: TGTGCCAGCAGCTCATTCCCGGACAGTTACTACGAGCAGTACTTC. This chain connects TRBV7-8 to TRBJ2-7, with D possibly TRBD1 on 6 matching bases. Trimming stripped 4 bases from V and 3 bases from J, with 16 bases between. The CDR3 has 15 amino acids. Germline V gene lookup returns CDR1 SGHVS and CDR2 FQNEAQ.